A single sample gave rise to the 11 T cell receptor beta chains below, sequenced in a study of cytomegalovirus exposure and HLA in healthy donors. With 60 Vbeta and 13 Jbeta primers, the PCR was carried out. Profiled with immunoSEQ multiplex PCR; TCRdb holds only in-frame clones, not every one. The sample yields 150,000 to 200,000 clones, around 70% seen once. Sequencing input: PBMCs. The source of these receptors is a young man in good health and CMV-seropositive.

This clone was picked up a small number of times. CDR3 amino acids: CAREQVNNSPLHF. CDR3 coding DNA: TGCGCCAGGGAACAGGTAAATAATTCACCCCTCCACTTT. This chain uses TRBV5-1 with TRBJ1-6, with D maybe TRBD1 (5 bases). The V gene's germline CDR1 is SGHRS and CDR2 YFSETQ. The CDR3 has 13 residues. The germline V and J ends were trimmed by 8 bases and 5 bases, with 11 bases remaining between them.

There are a few counts of this clone. This chain links TRBV19 with TRBJ1-5, with a tentative D call TRBD1 (6 bases). The ends were cut back, 5 bases at V and 3 bases at J, with 11 bases in the middle. CDR3 size: 14 residues. Germline CDR1 reads LNHDA; CDR2 reads SQIVND (reference sequence). CDR3 in DNA: TGTGCCAGTAGTGTGACAGGTTACAATCAGCCCCAGCATTTT. Protein: CASSVTGYNQPQHF.

The chain links TRBV10-3 to TRBJ1-1; TRBD1 might be the D (6 bases). Germline V lookup: CDR1 ENHRY, CDR2 SYGVKD. Trimming took 6 bases from V and 1 from J, leaving 15 bases between them. The CDR3 is 15 amino acids. CDR3 sequence (DNA): TGTGCCATCAGAAGACTTACAGGGACGAACACTGAAGCTTTCTTT. Translated: CAIRRLTGTNTEAFF.

The chain is built from TRBV11-2 and TRBJ2-5, with TRBD2 matching over 8 bases. Trimming cost V 0 bases and J 3 bases; bases outside gene matches: 6. From germline, CDR1 is SGHAT and CDR2 FQNNGV. The CDR3 extends over 16 amino acids. CDR3: CASSLDHNSGEETQYF. CDR3 in DNA: TGTGCCAGCAGCTTAGATCATAATAGCGGGGAAGAGACCCAGTACTTC.

The CDR3 region has the DNA TGTGCCAGCAGCTTAACAGGAGGGGCCGGTCAGCCCCAGCATTTT. Its translation is CASSLTGGAGQPQHF. V gene TRBV7-3 combines with J gene TRBJ1-5; TRBD1 might be the D (5 bases). V was shortened by 0 bases and J by 6 bases, with 12 bases between the two germline ends. The germline V gene encodes CDR1 SGHTA and CDR2 FQGTGA. The CDR3 runs 15 residues.

This clone was detected only once. The CDR3 DNA is TGTGCCAGCAGCTTACCGAGACCTGGACAACGGATAAGCACAGATACGCAGTATTTT. The encoded protein is CASSLPRPGQRISTDTQYF. V and J are TRBV7-9 and TRBJ2-3; possible D gene TRBD1, 5 bases. Trimming took off 2 bases at V and 0 bases at J, with 21 bases between the two ends. The germline V gene encodes CDR1 SEHNR and CDR2 FQNEAQ (reference sequence). This CDR3 has 19 residues.

The V and J genes are TRBV5-1 and TRBJ2-3, with 7 positions matching TRBD1. After removal of 4 bases from V and 2 bases from J, the junction contained 7 bases not matched to a gene. The CDR3 spans 15 residues. Germline CDR1 SGHRS, CDR2 YFSETQ. CDR3 DNA: TGCGCCAGCAGCCCAGGACAGGTCCACACAGATACGCAGTATTTT. It yields the protein CASSPGQVHTDTQYF.

The rearrangement uses TRBV7-9 and TRBJ1-4; 8 bases are a match to TRBD1. The CDR3 totals 13 residues. V shed 5 bases, J shed 14 bases, and the junction held 10 bases outside the gene matches. Germline CDR1 is SEHNR and CDR2 is FQNEAQ (reference sequence). This CDR3 reads CASSRIGQGDLFF. The CDR3 DNA reads as TGTGCCAGCAGCCGAATCGGACAGGGAGACCTGTTTTTT. The full variable domain, in which reference TRBV7-9 and TRBJ1-4 provide the parts outside the CDR3, is DTGVSQNPRHKITKRGQNVTFRCDPISEHNRLYWYRQTLGQGPEFLTYFQNEAQLEKSRLLSDRFSAERPKGSFSTLEIQRTEQGDSAMYLCASSRIGQGDLFFGSGTQLSVL.

The rearrangement uses TRBV6-5 and TRBJ2-3; tentatively, D is TRBD2 (5 bases). CDR1 is MNHEY, CDR2 SVGAGI, per germline. Trimming left V 8 bases short and J 1 base short, with 13 bases between. The CDR3 totals 14 residues. The CDR3 DNA sequence: TGTGCCAGCTACGAGGGCGGGCGCACAGATACGCAGTATTTT. It yields the protein CASYEGGRTDTQYF.

This chain uses TRBV15 with TRBJ2-1; 11 bases are shared with TRBD2. The CDR3 covers 15 residues. In germline, CDR1 is LNHNV, CDR2 YYDKDF (reference sequence). Germline trimming cut 6 bases from V and 0 bases from J; bases unmatched to any gene: 1. The CDR3 protein is CATRGLAGSYNEQFF. DNA of the CDR3: TGTGCCACCAGAGGACTAGCGGGCTCCTACAATGAGCAGTTCTTC.

The chain carries TRBV28 and TRBJ1-4; unclear D gene. V lost 6 bases to trimming and J lost 12 bases, with 29 bases between them. Germline V gives CDR1 MDHEN, CDR2 SYDVKM. CDR3 size: 17 residues. The CDR3 spells CASRSLQIGDGVTELFF. The CDR3 bases are TGTGCCAGCAGGAGTTTGCAAATCGGCGACGGGGTAACTGAACTGTTTTTT.